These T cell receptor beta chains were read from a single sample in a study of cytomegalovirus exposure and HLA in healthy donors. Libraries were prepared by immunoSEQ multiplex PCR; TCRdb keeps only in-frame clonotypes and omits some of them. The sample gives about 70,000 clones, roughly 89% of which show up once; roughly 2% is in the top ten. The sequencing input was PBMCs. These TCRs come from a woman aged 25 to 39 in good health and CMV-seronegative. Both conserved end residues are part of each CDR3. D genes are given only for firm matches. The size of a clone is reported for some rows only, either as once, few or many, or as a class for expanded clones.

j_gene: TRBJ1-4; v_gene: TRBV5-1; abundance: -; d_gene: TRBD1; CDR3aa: CASGLTGTGSEKLFF; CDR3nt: TGCGCCAGCGGACTGACCGGGACAGGAAGTGAAAAACTGTTTTTT
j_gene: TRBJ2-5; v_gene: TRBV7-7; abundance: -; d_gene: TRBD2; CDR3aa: CASSSTSGSETQYF; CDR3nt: TGTGCTAGCAGCTCAACTAGCGGGAGTGAGACCCAGTACTTC
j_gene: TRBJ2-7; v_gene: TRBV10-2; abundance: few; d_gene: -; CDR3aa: CASKTGLQTYEQYF; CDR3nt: TGCGCCAGCAAAACAGGTCTTCAGACGTACGAGCAGTACTTC
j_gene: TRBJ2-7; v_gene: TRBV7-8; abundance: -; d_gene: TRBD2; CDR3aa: CASSLSVLAGGLGYEQYF; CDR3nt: TGTGCCAGCAGCTTATCGGTCCTAGCGGGAGGGCTTGGCTACGAGCAGTACTTC
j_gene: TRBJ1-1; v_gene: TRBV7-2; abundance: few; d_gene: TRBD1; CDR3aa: CASSLQGVQEAFF; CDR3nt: TGTGCCAGCAGCCTACAGGGGGTACAGGAAGCTTTCTTT
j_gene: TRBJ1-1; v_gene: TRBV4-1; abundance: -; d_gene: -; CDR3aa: CASSQDFRNTEAFF; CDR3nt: TGCGCCAGCAGCCAAGATTTCAGGAACACTGAAGCTTTCTTT
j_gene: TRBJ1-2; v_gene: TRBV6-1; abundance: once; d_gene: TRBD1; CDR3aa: CASSVRTGDGYTF; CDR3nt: TGTGCCAGCAGTGTAAGGACAGGGGATGGCTACACCTTC
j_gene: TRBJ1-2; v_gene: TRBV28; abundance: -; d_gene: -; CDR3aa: CASTQGQTAGYTF; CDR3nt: TGTGCCAGCACCCAAGGACAGACGGCTGGCTACACCTTC
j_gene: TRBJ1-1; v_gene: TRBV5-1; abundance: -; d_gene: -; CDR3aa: CASSLERGRNTEAFF; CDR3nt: TGCGCCAGCAGCTTGGAGCGGGGTCGGAACACTGAAGCTTTCTTT
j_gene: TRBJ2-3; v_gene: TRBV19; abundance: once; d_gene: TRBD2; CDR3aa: CASSIGTSGSTDTQYF; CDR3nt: TGTGCCAGTAGTATTGGGACTAGCGGGAGCACAGATACGCAGTATTTT
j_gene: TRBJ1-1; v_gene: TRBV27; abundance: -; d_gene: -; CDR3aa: CASSPPQGTTEAFF; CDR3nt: TGTGCCAGCAGTCCGCCCCAGGGGACGACTGAAGCTTTCTTT
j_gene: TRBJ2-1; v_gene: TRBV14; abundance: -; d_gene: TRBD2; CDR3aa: CASSRTSGSVPYNEQFF; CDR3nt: TGTGCCAGCAGCCGGACGAGCGGGAGTGTCCCCTACAATGAGCAGTTCTTC
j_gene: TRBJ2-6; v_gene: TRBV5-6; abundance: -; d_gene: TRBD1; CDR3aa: CASSWGTGAFSGANVLTF; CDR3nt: TGTGCCAGCAGCTGGGGGACAGGGGCCTTCTCTGGGGCCAACGTCCTGACTTTC
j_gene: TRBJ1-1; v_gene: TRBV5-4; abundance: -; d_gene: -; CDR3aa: CASSFGQNTEAFF; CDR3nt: TGTGCCAGCAGCTTCGGACAGAACACTGAAGCTTTCTTT
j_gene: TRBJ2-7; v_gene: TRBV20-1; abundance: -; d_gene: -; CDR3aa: CSAYDTYEQYF; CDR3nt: TGCAGTGCATACGACACCTACGAGCAGTACTTC